The rows below give T cell receptor beta chains drawn from one sample of a study of shared clonotypes between healthy human individuals. This table comes from immunoSEQ multiplex PCR, and its TCRdb copy is limited to in-frame clones, with some not included. The data hold hundreds of thousands of clones, with 95% to 97% observed a single time. The sequenced sample consisted of naive CD4+ T cells sorted from blood. These receptor sequences come from a woman in her 30s in good health. The CDR3 runs from the conserved cysteine through the conserved F or W. The D gene is left open where the match is weak. Rows give clone size only sometimes, using once, few, many, or a class for an expanded clone.

d_call	cdr3_length	j_call	clone_size	v_call	cdr3_nt	cdr3_aa
NA	13	TRBJ1-1	NA	TRBV15	TGTGCCACCAGCTTAACAGGGAGTGGTGAAGCTTTCTTT	CATSLTGSGEAFF
TRBD2	15	TRBJ2-1	few	TRBV7-9	TGTGCCAGCAGCCCCGGGACTAGCGGATACAATGAGCAGTTCTTC	CASSPGTSGYNEQFF
NA	11	TRBJ2-3	NA	TRBV25-1	TGTGCCAGCCGGTGGCGGGATACGCAGTATTTT	CASRWRDTQYF
NA	12	TRBJ1-1	NA	TRBV28	TGTGCCAGCAGTTTCTATCAGACTGAAGCTTTCTTT	CASSFYQTEAFF
NA	13	TRBJ2-1	NA	TRBV5-1	TGCGCCAGCGGGGTCGGAGGGATCAATGAGCAGTTCTTC	CASGVGGINEQFF
NA	13	TRBJ2-1	NA	TRBV30	TGTGCCTGGACCGGGAGCTCCTACAATGAGCAGTTCTTC	CAWTGSSYNEQFF
TRBD2	17	TRBJ2-3	NA	TRBV10-1	TGCGCCAGCAGTGAGAGTAGCGGGAGGGGAGGCACAGATACGCAGTATTTT	CASSESSGRGGTDTQYF
NA	15	TRBJ2-7	NA	TRBV7-2	TGTGCCAGCAGCTTAGGCGGGGGCTTCTCCTACGAGCAGTACTTC	CASSLGGGFSYEQYF
NA	11	TRBJ1-2	NA	TRBV7-9	TGTGCCAGCAGCTTAGAGGCGGACTACACCTTC	CASSLEADYTF
TRBD2	13	TRBJ2-7	NA	TRBV28	TGTGCCAGCAGCCCCGGGACTACATACGAGCAGTACTTC	CASSPGTTYEQYF
TRBD2	16	TRBJ2-2	NA	TRBV5-1	TGCGCCAGCAGGCGGCTAGCGGGAGGGCTCACCGGGGAGCTGTTTTTT	CASRRLAGGLTGELFF
NA	15	TRBJ2-4	NA	TRBV19	TGTGCCAGTAGTATGGGTCTGACCGGGGAAAACATTCAGTACTTC	CASSMGLTGENIQYF
NA	14	TRBJ2-3	NA	TRBV5-6	TGTGCCAGCAGAAAGCAGCTTTTCACAGATACGCAGTATTTT	CASRKQLFTDTQYF
NA	18	TRBJ1-3	once	TRBV27	TGTGCCAGCAGTTTGTCCCCTGGGGGGCCGAGCTCTGGAAACACCATATATTTT	CASSLSPGGPSSGNTIYF
TRBD1	13	TRBJ1-2	NA	TRBV7-2	TGTGCCAGCAGCTATTGGACAGGTGATGGCTACACCTTC	CASSYWTGDGYTF
NA	14	TRBJ2-7	NA	TRBV18	TGTGCCAGCTCACCACTTACAGAGGCCTACGAGCAGTACTTC	CASSPLTEAYEQYF
TRBD2	16	TRBJ2-1	NA	TRBV29-1	TGCAGCGTGGTCCCGGGACTAGCGGTGGGTGGGAATGAGCAGTTCTTC	CSVVPGLAVGGNEQFF
NA	14	TRBJ2-7	NA	TRBV28	TGTGCCACCGCAGCAGGGCCCACCACCTACGAGCAGTACTTC	CATAAGPTTYEQYF
NA	14	TRBJ2-7	NA	TRBV5-1	TGCGCCAGCAGCCTAGACAGCCCCACCTACGAGCAGTACTTC	CASSLDSPTYEQYF
NA	13	TRBJ1-1	NA	TRBV7-8	TGTGCCAGCACTGAGGGGCGTGGAACTGAAGCTTTCTTT	CASTEGRGTEAFF
NA	14	TRBJ2-7	NA	TRBV7-9	TGTGCCAGCAGCTTGGCAGGGGCGAACTACGAGCAGTACTTC	CASSLAGANYEQYF
TRBD2	15	TRBJ2-1	once	TRBV6-1	TGTGCCAGCAGGCATAGGACTAGCGGGACGGATGAGCAGTTCTTC	CASRHRTSGTDEQFF
NA	17	TRBJ2-1	once	TRBV4-2	TGTGCCAGCAGCCAAAAACCCTACTTGCGGGAATACAATGAGCAGTTCTTC	CASSQKPYLREYNEQFF
TRBD2	21	TRBJ2-4	NA	TRBV28	TGTGCCAGCAGTCCGCGGACTAGCGGGGAGCCTCGGGGGGGAGTCAAAAACATTCAGTACTTC	CASSPRTSGEPRGGVKNIQYF
NA	13	TRBJ2-7	NA	TRBV19	TGTGCCAGTAGTATAGGGCCAGGAGGCGAGCAGTACTTC	CASSIGPGGEQYF
NA	13	TRBJ1-1	few	TRBV27	TGTGCCAGCAGTTTAGGGCGGCGGACTGAAGCTTTCTTT	CASSLGRRTEAFF
NA	16	TRBJ1-2	NA	TRBV5-1	TGCGCCAGCAGCTTTTCTGGGTTAGGCGGAGCGGATGGCTACACCTTC	CASSFSGLGGADGYTF
TRBD1	15	TRBJ2-7	NA	TRBV28	TGTGCCAGCAGTTCTCAGGGGGCGCGTTATCCCGAGCAGTACTTC	CASSSQGARYPEQYF
TRBD2	14	TRBJ2-7	NA	TRBV5-6	TGTGCCAGCAGCGCTACTAGCGGATCCTACGAGCAGTACTTC	CASSATSGSYEQYF
NA	14	TRBJ2-7	once	TRBV29-1	TGCAGCGTTCTGGCGGGGCTTCACTCCTACGAGCAGTACTTC	CSVLAGLHSYEQYF
TRBD1	16	TRBJ2-3	NA	TRBV7-6	TGTGCCAGCAGCTTAGAAGGGACAGGGGGTACAGATACGCAGTATTTT	CASSLEGTGGTDTQYF
TRBD2	14	TRBJ2-7	NA	TRBV29-1	TGCAGCGTTGAGACTAGCGGGAGAGGGTACGAGCAGTACTTC	CSVETSGRGYEQYF
NA	12	TRBJ2-3	NA	TRBV7-9	TGTGCCAGCACAATGGGTCGGGATACGCAGTATTTT	CASTMGRDTQYF
NA	11	TRBJ1-6	NA	TRBV30	TGTGCCTGGGGTGAGGTCTCACCCCTCCACTTT	CAWGEVSPLHF
NA	16	TRBJ2-3	NA	TRBV15	TGTGCCACCAGCAGGTCCTCTAGCCCTAGCACAGATACGCAGTATTTT	CATSRSSSPSTDTQYF
NA	13	TRBJ2-7	NA	TRBV21-1	TGTGCCAGCAGCAATTTAGGAACCTACGAGCAGTACTTC	CASSNLGTYEQYF
TRBD2	14	TRBJ2-7	NA	TRBV28	TGTGCCAGCAGCAAGCGGGAGGCTTTATACGAGCAGTACTTC	CASSKREALYEQYF
NA	14	TRBJ2-2	NA	TRBV11-2	TGTGCCAGCAGCTTTGCGGGACACCGGGGGGAGCTGTTTTTT	CASSFAGHRGELFF
NA	13	TRBJ1-5	NA	TRBV27	TGTGCCAGCAGAAGGACAGTTAATCAGCCCCAGCATTTT	CASRRTVNQPQHF
TRBD2	15	TRBJ2-3	NA	TRBV15	TGTGCCACCAGCAGAGGACTAGCGGAGGGGGATACGCAGTATTTT	CATSRGLAEGDTQYF
TRBD2	15	TRBJ2-3	NA	TRBV6-5	TGTGCCAGCAGTTACTCTAGCGGGGTCACAGATACGCAGTATTTT	CASSYSSGVTDTQYF
TRBD1	14	TRBJ1-4	NA	TRBV7-9	TGTGCCAGCAGCCAGGACAGGGTCGGGGAAAAACTGTTTTTT	CASSQDRVGEKLFF
NA	17	TRBJ2-1	NA	TRBV5-4	TGTGCCAGCAGCCCCCAGGGGCGGGAGTCTTCCTACAATGAGCAGTTCTTC	CASSPQGRESSYNEQFF